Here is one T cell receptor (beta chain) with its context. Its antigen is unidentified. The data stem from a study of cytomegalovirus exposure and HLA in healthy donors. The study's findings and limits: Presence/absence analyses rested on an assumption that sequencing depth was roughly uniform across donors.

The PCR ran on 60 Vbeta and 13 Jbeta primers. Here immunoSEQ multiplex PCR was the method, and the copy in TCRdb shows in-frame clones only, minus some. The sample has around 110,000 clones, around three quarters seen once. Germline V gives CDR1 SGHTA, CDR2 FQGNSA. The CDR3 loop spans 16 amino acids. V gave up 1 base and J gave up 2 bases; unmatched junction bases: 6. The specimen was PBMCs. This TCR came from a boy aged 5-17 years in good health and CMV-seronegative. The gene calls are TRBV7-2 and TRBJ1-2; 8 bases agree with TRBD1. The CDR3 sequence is CASSLVAGGANYGYTF. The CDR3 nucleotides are TGTGCCAGCAGCTTAGTAGCAGGGGGCGCCAACTATGGCTACACCTTC.